This T cell receptor beta chain was captured in a study of blood T cell repertoires in COVID-19. Germline loops: CDR1 SEHNR, CDR2 FQNEAQ (reference sequence). Trimming removed 5 bases from V and 8 bases from J; junction bases left unmatched: 11. This CDR3 comprises 14 residues. Original processing notes: From reference gene primer amplification, estimates of nucleated cell counts were derived. Some clones are missing from TCRdb's copy, which holds only in-frame ones; the method was immunoSEQ multiplex PCR. D and trimming come from the DNA, and the V and J calls and clone size come from that table. This table holds 150,000 to 200,000 clones, 90% found once.

The receptor was derived from a man aged 45-65 years with acute or convalescent COVID-19. Sequencing was carried out using peripheral blood. This chain connects TRBV7-9 to TRBJ1-1, with 7 bases identical to TRBD1. This chain's CDR3 is CASSQGQWATEAFF. DNA for the CDR3: TGTGCCAGCAGCCAGGGACAGTGGGCGACGGAAGCTTTCTTT.